This T cell receptor (beta chain) was identified during a study of blood T cells in healthy people across ages (dated by TCRdb to the mid-2010s). Regarding the complete study: In model experiments, roughly one uniquely barcoded TCR beta cDNA molecule per two T cells was captured by template switching. Age-related changes in TCR beta repertoire diversity were measured in the study by deep sequencing normalized with unique cDNA molecular identifiers. Four age groups were formed from the donors: young (average approximately 15 years), middle-aged (just under 40), aged (approximately 60) and long-lived (about 80). To avoid experimental bias, donors of different ages were randomly spread across the sequencing lanes. Two additional independent replicas of 1 million unique cDNA reads from the same blood draw were analyzed for two donors (one aged 18 to 29 and one aged 80 or older). On the study overall, not on this receptor specifically: Observed TCR beta diversity correlated strongly with the percentage of naive T cells measured by flow cytometry. The CMV infection status of donors was not known, potentially confounding age-related changes in expanded clonotypes. As age increased, observed TCR beta diversity per million T cells dropped in a roughly linear way, and a significant reduction was already evident by age 40. Bulk unsorted PBMC profiling prevented conclusive comparison of naive and antigen-experienced compartments. The long-lived group showed more naive CD4+ T cells, fewer expanded clones and increased TCR diversity than the aged group, suggesting age selection. Total diversity estimates from one million sequenced T cells were considered lower bounds and underestimates.

Systemically healthy Caucasian individuals from Russia, about 38 in total and aged about 6 to 100 years, were included as donors. Around 10 milliliters of peripheral blood were drawn from each donor into EDTA-treated Vacutainer tubes. Ficoll-Paque density-gradient centrifugation was used to isolate PBMCs, with at least 7 million obtained per sample. Trizol reagent was used to extract total RNA from the PBMCs, yielding at least 6 micrograms per sample. For every donor, flow cytometry on a PBMC aliquot measured the percentage of naive CD45RAhigh/CD27high T cells. Remarks on this clonotype: This receptor's antigen is unknown. No much larger clone exists at a distance of one base, and base qualities are not known.

From the germline V gene, CDR1 is ENHRY and CDR2 is SYGVKD. The CDR3 measures 15 amino acids from cysteine to phenylalanine. Kept here is only the CDR3 DNA, which spans 45 bases and is read in frame from base 1. V is trimmed back by 6 bases and J by 6 bases, and the junction contains 9 bases that no gene match accounts for. Library generation was performed with 5' RACE. The sequencer was an Illumina HiSeq 2500. The second PCR ran for roughly 6 to 11 cycles and used a J-beta primer mix along with a sample-barcoded 5' primer. A unique molecular identifier was introduced onto each TCR beta cDNA molecule by a template-switch 5' adaptor carrying 12 random nucleotides. Each sample yielded at least 2.5 million CDR3-containing paired-end reads. All of the RNA was converted into first-strand cDNA using the Mint cDNA synthesis kit, with a TRBC-specific oligonucleotide serving as the primer. Following uracil-DNA glycosylase treatment, a first 18-cycle PCR with universal primers M1SS and BC2_uni_R was performed on all cDNA. As for how the authors treated the data: For normalization, 1 million high-quality reads were randomly selected from each sample, with every read carrying a distinct molecular identifier. Instead of being binned into consensus sequences, reads that shared molecular identifiers were thrown out. CDR3 identification, clonotype clustering and error correction used MiTCR with a Q25 quality threshold and the strictest error-elimination algorithm. A nonparametric unseen species model with Euler transformation was used to estimate lower-bound total TCR beta diversity. TCRdb trimmed the raw reads at Q25, called clones with MiXCR and kept productive beta chains. Entries that share a CDR3 protein sequence are merged under the most common genes and DNA. These V and J calls derive from TCRdb rather than the authors' analysis. The sample table contains 780,000 or so distinct CDR3 sequences; only one count was recorded for more than 55% of them. Jointly, the top ten make up around a quarter of the sample.

The receptor was isolated from a man aged 35 to 55 in good health. This receptor chain uses TRBV10-3 and TRBJ2-2; a stretch of 8 junction bases matches TRBD1. Material: blood. The DNA sequence is given as TGTGCCATCAGGGATACAGGGGGGTTCGCCGGGGAGCTGTTTTTT. Its translation is CAIRDTGGFAGELFF.